The T cell receptor (beta chain) described here comes from a study of cytomegalovirus exposure and HLA in healthy donors. General study points: Confirmation in vitro established that a few CMV-associated chains were specific for CMV antigens.

This CDR3 contains 15 residues. Germline loops: CDR1 MNHNS, CDR2 SASEGT. V lost 4 bases and J lost 3; bases outside the gene matches: 8. Libraries were prepared by immunoSEQ multiplex PCR; TCRdb keeps only in-frame clonotypes and omits some of them. This sample has about 160,000 clones, with 65% to 90% found just once. On this clone: Its antigen is still unknown.

V gene TRBV6-1 combines with J gene TRBJ2-7; 8 bases line up with TRBD2. The source material was PBMCs. The clonotype originates from a woman aged 18-29 years in good health and CMV-seronegative. The CDR3 region has the DNA TGTGCCAGCAGTGGTTTAAGCGGGGGTTTCTACGAGCAGTACTTC. It translates to CASSGLSGGFYEQYF.